This T cell receptor beta chain was profiled in a study of T cells in Graves' hyperthyroidism and ophthalmopathy. Study summary: Blood was drawn when the patient was first diagnosed and still untreated.

The TCR beta CDR3 regions underwent amplification using RNA transcripts as the source. The HTBI primer set was used in a first-round RT-PCR of the TCR CDR3. TCRdb itself ran the multiplex PCR reads through MiXCR, one entry per CDR3 protein. The table includes roughly 500,000 distinct CDR3 sequences, about 20% detected once. General study points: The authors' 13 V-J model separated ophthalmopathy from stable hyperthyroidism. Before onset, ophthalmopathy was predicted by the model a median roughly 6.4 months earlier.

Only a few counts were recorded for this clonotype. Its antigen is undetermined. The germline CDR1 and CDR2 sequences are SGDLS and YYNGEE. This CDR3 is 13 amino acids long. Trimming left V 0 bases short and J 2 bases short, with 5 bases between. Over 9 ml of fresh peripheral blood supplied the PBMCs. Sequencing was performed on blood. The J gene is TRBJ1-1, the V gene TRBV9, with no clear D. The receptor's source is a woman in her 70s with Graves' ophthalmopathy. The CDR3 DNA reads TGTGCCAGCAGCGTAGAGGGTAACACTGAAGCTTTCTTT. Its translation is CASSVEGNTEAFF.